This T cell receptor beta chain was captured by sequencing in a study of T cell responses to AZD1222 COVID-19 vaccine. Findings of the study overall: Baseline seropositivity characterized only a handful of AZD1222 recipients. Among the donors, most were white British and more were female, and clonal diversity was possibly underestimated. Spike as a whole was targeted by vaccine-associated CD4 TCRs, dominant at 160-218 and 743-854. Repertoires were obtained only post-peak T cell response.

Using immunoSEQ multiplex PCR, the repertoire was profiled, and TCRdb retains in-frame clones only, with some absent. This sample has roughly 150,000 clones, with less than 90% found just once. Worth noting for this clone: The target antigen is unknown.

This CDR3 is 15 amino acids long. CDR1 and CDR2 from the germline V gene are SGHTA and FQGNSA. The ends lost 0 bases at V and 2 bases at J; junction bases unmatched: 1. The V call is TRBV7-2, the J call TRBJ2-7, with TRBD2 matching 10 bases. This TCR came from an adult who had recovered from COVID-19. Sequenced here: peripheral blood, sampled after recovery from COVID-19. The DNA for the CDR3 is TGTGCCAGCAGCTTAGCGGGACTAGCGACCTACGAGCAGTACTTC. Protein sequence: CASSLAGLATYEQYF.